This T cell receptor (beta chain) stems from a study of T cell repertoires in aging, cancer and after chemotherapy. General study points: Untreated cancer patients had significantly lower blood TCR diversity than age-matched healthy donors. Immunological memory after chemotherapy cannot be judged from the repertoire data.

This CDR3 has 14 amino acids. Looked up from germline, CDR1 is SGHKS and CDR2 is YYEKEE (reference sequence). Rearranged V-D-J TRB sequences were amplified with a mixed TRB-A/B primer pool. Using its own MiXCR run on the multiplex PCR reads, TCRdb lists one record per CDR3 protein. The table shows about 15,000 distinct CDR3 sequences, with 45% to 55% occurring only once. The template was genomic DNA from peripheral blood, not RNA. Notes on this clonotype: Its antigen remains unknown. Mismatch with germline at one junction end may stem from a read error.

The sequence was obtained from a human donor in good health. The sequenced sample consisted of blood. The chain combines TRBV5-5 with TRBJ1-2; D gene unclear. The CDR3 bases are TGTGCCAGCATCTTGGATTCCGGGAAAGGTGGCTACACCTTC. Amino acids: CASILDSGKGGYTF.